These 16 T cell receptor beta chains were sequenced from one sample in a study of CD8+CD57+ T cells in acquired aplastic anemia. CD8+CD57+ cell expansion, shown by flow cytometry, had occurred in the patients selected for sequencing. Profiling of TCR beta VDJ combinations and CDR3 sequences used genomic DNA as template. One entry per CDR3 protein results from TCRdb running MiXCR on the reads. The data hold some 170,000 distinct CDR3 sequences, with around 48% observed a single time. The sample taken for sequencing was sorted CD4+, CD8+, or CD8+CD57+ T cells (not recorded which) from PBMCs. These receptors came from a human donor with aplastic anemia.

The rearrangement links TRBV18 to TRBJ1-2; no firm D call. With 3 bases removed from V and 1 base from J, the gap between germline ends came to 12 bases. Germline assignment: CDR1 KGHSH and CDR2 LQKENI. This CDR3 is built from 15 residues. The DNA of the CDR3 is TGTGCCAGCTCACCTCGGCCAGACATTAACTATGGCTACACCTTC. It specifies CASSPRPDINYGYTF.

This clonotype was seen a handful of times. The chain recombines TRBV27 with TRBJ1-2; 11 nucleotides align to TRBD1. V dropped 0 bases and J dropped 7; count of bases not matched to a gene: 13. Looked up from germline, CDR1 is MNHEY and CDR2 is SMNVEV (reference sequence). The CDR3 has 18 amino acids. The CDR3 DNA follows: TGTGCCAGCAGTTTATCTGGGACAGGGGGACGATTTTGGGGTGGCTACACCTTC. Amino acid sequence: CASSLSGTGGRFWGGYTF.

There are a few counts of this clonotype. This CDR3 is CAISESGGGGYNEQFF. DNA of the CDR3: TGTGCCATCAGTGAGTCTGGAGGAGGGGGTTACAATGAGCAGTTCTTC. This rearrangement joins TRBV10-3 to TRBJ2-1; D possibly uses TRBD1 or TRBD2 (6 bases each). The V gene lost 0 bases and the J gene lost 4 bases, with 13 bases spanning the gap. The germline CDR1 and CDR2 sequences are ENHRY and SYGVKD. CDR3 length equals 16 residues.

This clonotype was observed at least ten times. The J gene is TRBJ1-5, the V gene TRBV20-1; tentative D call: TRBD1 (6 bases). This CDR3 is built from 16 residues. Germline V gene lookup returns CDR1 DFQATT and CDR2 SNEGSKA (reference sequence). Trimming stripped 6 bases from V and 0 bases from J, with 18 bases between. CDR3 protein: CSAIRGAGDSNQPQHF. CDR3 nucleotides: TGCAGTGCCATAAGGGGGGCGGGGGATAGCAATCAGCCCCAGCATTTT.

This chain links TRBV7-9 with TRBJ2-7; D remains ambiguous. The V end was cut by 0 bases, the J end by 2 bases, with 5 bases between. This CDR3 comprises 13 residues. Per germline, CDR1 SEHNR and CDR2 FQNEAQ (reference sequence). CDR3 DNA sequence: TGTGCCAGCAGCTTAGCATGGCCCTACGAGCAGTACTTC. It encodes CASSLAWPYEQYF.

The chain links TRBV2 to TRBJ1-4; TRBD1 matches 9 bases. CDR1 and CDR2 from the germline V gene are SNHLY and FYNNEI. CDR3 size: 15 residues. The junction had 7 bases not matched to a gene; V was cut back by 7 bases and J by 4 bases. CDR3 sequence reads: CASNVVGQGNEKLFF. CDR3 sequence (DNA): TGTGCCAGCAATGTCGTGGGACAGGGTAATGAAAAACTGTTTTTT.

This clonotype was found many times. The rearrangement links TRBV5-1 to TRBJ2-3; 7 bases line up with TRBD1. The CDR3 consists of 16 residues. V shed 5 bases and J 3 bases; nucleotides not matched to a gene: 12. Germline CDR1 reads SGHRS; CDR2 reads YFSETQ. CDR3 in amino acids: CASRRTGTYVTDTQYF. The CDR3 DNA follows: TGCGCCAGCAGACGGACAGGTACCTATGTGACAGATACGCAGTATTTT.

The CDR3 reads CASSAFDRYMNTEAFF. In DNA, the CDR3 is TGTGCCAGCAGTGCATTCGACAGGTACATGAACACTGAAGCTTTCTTT. The chain is built from TRBV25-1 and TRBJ1-1; D might be TRBD1 (6 bases). V was trimmed by 4 bases and J by 0 bases, leaving 15 bases between them. From germline, CDR1 is MGHDK and CDR2 SYGVNS. The CDR3 has 16 residues.

The sample holds many counts of this clonotype. The J gene is TRBJ1-6, the V gene TRBV4-3; D uncertain. With 3 bases removed from V and 0 bases from J, the gap between germline ends came to 9 bases. Looked up from germline, CDR1 is LGHNA and CDR2 is YSLEER. CDR3 size: 16 residues. The CDR3 loop is CASSHGVSSYNSPLHF. Written as DNA, the CDR3 is TGCGCCAGCAGCCACGGGGTTAGCTCCTATAATTCACCCCTCCACTTT.

This clonotype occurred a few times. The chain has TRBV20-1 and TRBJ2-7; D might be TRBD1 or TRBD2, each matching 6 bases. In germline, CDR1 is DFQATT, CDR2 SNEGSKA (reference sequence). The CDR3 consists of 14 residues. The V end lost 6 bases, the J end lost 2 bases, and 17 bases lay between the germline ends. CDR3 in DNA: TGCAGTGCAACGAAGGGGGGAACCACCTACGAGCAGTACTTC. Its translation is CSATKGGTTYEQYF.

V is TRBV12-5 and J is TRBJ2-7; D gene unclear. Trimming pared 6 bases from V and 2 bases from J, leaving 11 bases between. The CDR3 runs to 13 residues. Germline CDR1 and CDR2: LGHNT and FRNRAP. The CDR3 loop is CASGTELAYEQYF. The CDR3 bases are TGTGCTAGTGGCACAGAGCTTGCCTACGAGCAGTACTTC. Full variable domain (rest looked up from reference TRBV12-5 and TRBJ2-7): DARVTQTPRHKVTEMGQEVTMRCQPILGHNTVFWYRQTMMQGLELLAYFRNRAPLDDSGMPKDRFSAEMPDATLATLKIQPSEPRDSAVYFCASGTELAYEQYFGPGTRLTVT.

The V gene is TRBV2, the J gene TRBJ2-7; D gene ambiguous. Germline assignment: CDR1 SNHLY and CDR2 FYNNEI. Trimming took off 7 bases at V and 2 bases at J, with 9 bases between the two ends. The CDR3 spans 12 residues. The CDR3 here is CASNGGPYEQYF. CDR3 coding DNA: TGTGCCAGCAACGGCGGCCCCTACGAGCAGTACTTC.

This clonotype was found many times. The DNA for the CDR3 is TGTGCCAGTAGTATACCAGGGCTCCGGGCAGATACGCAGTATTTT. Translating it yields CASSIPGLRADTQYF. The genes are TRBV19 and TRBJ2-3; TRBD1 is a possible D gene (5 bases). V gave up 2 bases and J gave up 4 bases, with 13 bases separating them. The CDR3 length is 15 residues. Germline CDR1 and CDR2: LNHDA and SQIVND (reference sequence).

The V call is TRBV20-1, the J call TRBJ1-2; no reliable D call. This CDR3 has 12 amino acids. The ends were cut back, 6 bases at V and 3 bases at J, with 11 bases in the middle. The germline CDR1 and CDR2 sequences are DFQATT and SNEGSKA (reference sequence). CDR3 loop: CSAVGTDYGYTF. The CDR3 bases are TGCAGTGCCGTCGGAACGGACTATGGCTACACCTTC.

V gene TRBV19 combines with J gene TRBJ2-4; D possibly matches TRBD1 or TRBD2 (5 bases each). This CDR3 is 16 amino acids long. Trimming removed 9 bases from V and 0 bases from J, with 18 bases in between. Germline assignment: CDR1 LNHDA and CDR2 SQIVND (reference sequence). For the CDR3, the DNA is TGTGCCAGCAACGATCCGCGAGGGGAAGCCAAAAACATTCAGTACTTC. Its translation: CASNDPRGEAKNIQYF.

In its sample, this clonotype was seen a few times. The chain recombines TRBV5-1 with TRBJ1-1; 10 positions match TRBD1. V lost 4 bases to trimming and J lost 3 bases; unmatched junction nucleotides: 9. CDR1 is SGHRS and CDR2 is YFSETQ in the germline V gene. The CDR3 runs to 16 residues. The CDR3: CASSMGQGTIYTEAFF. CDR3 nucleotides: TGCGCCAGCAGCATGGGACAGGGGACTATTTACACTGAAGCTTTCTTT.